A single sample gave rise to the 21 T cell receptor beta chains below, sequenced in a study of blood T cell repertoires in COVID-19. Method: immunoSEQ multiplex PCR; TCRdb's copy keeps in-frame clones and lacks some. The data show around 200,000 clones, around 90% seen once. Material for sequencing was peripheral blood. These receptors were obtained from a man aged 40-50 years with active or convalescent COVID-19.

V is TRBV18 and J is TRBJ1-6, with 7 bases fitting TRBD1. The CDR3 is 15 residues long. CDR1 and CDR2 (germline): KGHSH, LQKENI. Trimming cost V 5 bases and J 9 bases; bases outside gene matches: 10. The CDR3 spells CASSGRQGQFSPLHF. CDR3 bases: TGTGCCAGCTCAGGCCGACAGGGTCAATTTTCACCCCTCCACTTT. Together with reference TRBV18 and TRBJ1-6, the CDR3 gives the full variable domain: NAGVMQNPRHLVRRRGQEARLRCSPMKGHSHVYWYRQLPEEGLKFMVYLQKENIIDESGMPKERFSAEFPKEGPSILRIQQVVRGDSAAYFCASSGRQGQFSPLHFGNGTRLTVT.

This chain links TRBV10-1 with TRBJ1-1; D is possibly TRBD1 (6 bases). The CDR3 runs to 14 residues. Trimming cost V 6 bases and J 0 bases, with 11 bases left between them. Germline CDR1 and CDR2: WNHNN and SYGVQD (reference sequence). The CDR3 region is CASSPGAMNTEAFF. The CDR3 DNA reads TGCGCCAGCAGCCCAGGGGCCATGAACACTGAAGCTTTCTTT.

The chain has TRBV28 and TRBJ1-1, with TRBD1 as a possible D gene (6 bases). The CDR3 loop spans 15 amino acids. Trimming stripped 5 bases from V and 0 bases from J, with 13 bases between. Germline CDR1 and CDR2: MDHEN and SYDVKM. In nucleotides, the CDR3 is TGTGCCAGCAGTCCCCCCGGGACACTGAACACTGAAGCTTTCTTT. Translating it yields CASSPPGTLNTEAFF.

This chain connects TRBV30 to TRBJ1-5; D gene ambiguous. Germline assignment: CDR1 GTSNPN and CDR2 SVGIG (reference sequence). The germline V and J ends were trimmed by 0 bases and 9 bases, with 12 bases remaining between them. This CDR3 contains 13 residues. The CDR3 loop is CAWSVQGAPPQHF. The CDR3 DNA is TGTGCCTGGAGTGTACAAGGAGCGCCGCCCCAGCATTTT.

The CDR3 DNA reads as TGTGCCTGGAGTGTACCAGGTGGTTGGGATCAGCCCCAGCATTTT. It yields the protein CAWSVPGGWDQPQHF. J is TRBJ1-5 and V is TRBV30; D call uncertain. The CDR3 contains 15 residues. Germline-derived CDR1 and CDR2 are GTSNPN and SVGIG (reference sequence). Trimming left V 0 bases short and J 5 bases short, with 14 bases between.

The CDR3 coding sequence is TGTGCCAGCAGCGATGGCGGCACAACTAATGAAAAACTGTTTTTT. Protein sequence: CASSDGGTTNEKLFF. V and J are TRBV7-9 and TRBJ1-4; D ambiguous. Between the trimmed V and J ends, which lost 5 bases and 0 bases, there was a span of 10 bases. Per the germline V gene, CDR1 is SEHNR and CDR2 is FQNEAQ (reference sequence). The CDR3 loop spans 15 amino acids.

This clone was recorded a few times. The rearrangement uses TRBV4-1 and TRBJ1-4, with 8 bases lining up with TRBD1. This CDR3 contains 16 residues. After removal of 0 bases from V and 4 bases from J, the junction contained 4 bases not matched to a gene. CDR1 and CDR2 from the germline V gene are MGHRA and YSYEKL. This CDR3 is CASSQDRGRLNEKLFF. Written as DNA, the CDR3 is TGCGCCAGCAGCCAAGACAGGGGGCGGCTTAATGAAAAACTGTTTTTT.

V and J are TRBV12-3 or TRBV12-4 and TRBJ2-4; TRBD1 aligns across 8 bases. The CDR3 is 11 amino acids. The V and J ends lost 5 bases and 14 bases, in that order; junction bases with no gene match: 5. The CDR3 is CASSTGQGKYF. CDR3 DNA: TGTGCCAGCAGTACAGGACAGGGAAAGTACTTC.

The gene calls are TRBV27 and TRBJ2-5; D is perhaps TRBD2 (7 bases). V lost 0 bases, J lost 5 bases, and 13 bases lay in between. The CDR3 spans 15 residues. The V gene's germline CDR1 is MNHEY and CDR2 SMNVEV (reference sequence). The CDR3 loop reads CASSLSTGRGETQYF. CDR3 coding DNA: TGTGCCAGCAGTTTATCAACAGGGAGGGGGGAGACCCAGTACTTC.

V usage is TRBV10-3 and J usage is TRBJ1-5; D might be TRBD1 (5 bases). Trimming removed 3 bases from V and 2 bases from J, with 8 bases in between. There are 14 residues in the CDR3. Germline assignment: CDR1 ENHRY and CDR2 SYGVKD. CDR3 in amino acids: CAISDTTGNQPQHF. The DNA of the CDR3 is TGTGCCATCAGTGACACGACAGGCAATCAGCCCCAGCATTTT.

This sequence joins TRBV29-1 and TRBJ2-2, with TRBD2 identical over 7 bases. CDR3 length equals 15 residues. J was trimmed by 10 bases and V by 3 bases; bases with no gene match: 14. Looked up from germline, CDR1 is SQVTM and CDR2 is ANQGSEA. The CDR3 coding sequence is TGCAGCGTTGAGGGGGTAGCGGGTCATCGCGAGGAGCTGTTTTTT. It codes for CSVEGVAGHREELFF.

V usage is TRBV10-1 and J usage is TRBJ2-4, with a weak D call TRBD1 (6 bases). V was trimmed by 4 bases and J by 0 bases, leaving 10 bases between them. This CDR3 has 15 amino acids. The germline V gene encodes CDR1 WNHNN and CDR2 SYGVQD (reference sequence). CDR3 amino acids: CASSGGHTAKNIQYF. In DNA form, the CDR3 reads TGCGCCAGCAGTGGGGGACATACAGCCAAAAACATTCAGTACTTC.

V and J are TRBV29-1 and TRBJ2-5; 8 bases map to TRBD2. Germline-derived CDR1 and CDR2 are SQVTM and ANQGSEA. The CDR3 extends over 16 amino acids. V lost 7 bases, J lost 5 bases, and 18 bases stayed unmatched. The DNA of the CDR3 is TGCAGCGCGCGCTGGCCGGGACTAGGGGGATGGGAGACCCAGTACTTC. This translates into CSARWPGLGGWETQYF.

The chain has TRBV3-1 (or the pseudogene TRBV3-2) and TRBJ1-1; D is ambiguous. V dropped 4 bases and J dropped 2 bases, with 8 bases sitting between them. In germline, CDR1 is LGHDT, CDR2 YNNKEL (reference sequence). The CDR3 is made up of 13 amino acids. This CDR3 reads CASSPTPNTEAFF. Written as DNA, the CDR3 is TGTGCCAGCAGCCCGACACCAAACACTGAAGCTTTCTTT.

V is TRBV5-1 and J is TRBJ1-6, with D uncertain. Germline CDR1 SGHRS, CDR2 YFSETQ. V lost 0 bases to trimming and J lost 0 bases, with 7 bases between them. This CDR3 region has 16 residues. The CDR3, as DNA: TGCGCCAGCAGCTTGGGTTCAGACTCCTATAATTCACCCCTCCACTTT. This encodes CASSLGSDSYNSPLHF.

The chain employs TRBV3-1 (or the pseudogene TRBV3-2) and TRBJ2-3; 8 bases are shared with TRBD1. V lost 4 bases to trimming and J lost 5 bases; unmatched junction nucleotides: 5. CDR3 length: 14 residues. Germline CDR1 LGHDT, CDR2 YNNKEL (reference sequence). The CDR3 DNA reads TGTGCCAGCAGCCTCGGACAGGGTGGAGATACGCAGTATTTT. It is translated as CASSLGQGGDTQYF.

This rearrangement joins TRBV5-1 to TRBJ2-1; TRBD1 aligns across 7 bases. The CDR3 consists of 14 residues. The V gene end was trimmed by 3 bases and the J gene end by 4 bases; junction bases not matched to a gene: 4. Per the germline V gene, CDR1 is SGHRS and CDR2 is YFSETQ. The CDR3 spells CASSSQTGYNEQFF. The CDR3 DNA follows: TGCGCCAGCAGCTCCCAGACAGGGTACAATGAGCAGTTCTTC.

V usage is TRBV10-3 and J usage is TRBJ1-6; D gene ambiguous. Trimming stripped 8 bases from V and 5 bases from J, with 13 bases between. This CDR3 comprises 14 residues. The germline V gene encodes CDR1 ENHRY and CDR2 SYGVKD. CDR3 DNA sequence: TGTGCCATCCACGTGGGCACGAATAATTCACCCCTCCACTTT. Amino acid sequence: CAIHVGTNNSPLHF.

The chain recombines TRBV29-1 with TRBJ2-2, with TRBD2 matching over 11 bases. The CDR3 covers 15 residues. V dropped 6 bases and J dropped 1; count of bases not matched to a gene: 4. Germline CDR1 SQVTM, CDR2 ANQGSEA. The chain's CDR3 is CSVATSGENTGELFF. In nucleotides, the CDR3 is TGCAGCGTCGCGACTAGCGGGGAGAACACCGGGGAGCTGTTTTTT.

The J gene is TRBJ1-4, the V gene TRBV28; D uncertain. V lost 5 bases to trimming and J lost 7 bases, with 8 bases between them. There are 12 residues in the CDR3. Germline CDR1 and CDR2: MDHEN and SYDVKM. The CDR3: CASSVFSEKLFF. Here the CDR3 DNA reads TGTGCCAGCAGTGTCTTTAGTGAAAAACTGTTTTTT.

The chain couples TRBV4-1 to TRBJ2-5; 13 bases fit TRBD2. CDR1 and CDR2 from the germline V gene are MGHRA and YSYEKL. The CDR3 is 17 residues long. J was trimmed by 5 bases and V by 4 bases; bases with no gene match: 10. The CDR3 sequence is CASSLPTSGGAGETQYF. The CDR3 nucleotides are TGCGCCAGCAGCCTTCCTACTAGCGGGGGGGCAGGGGAGACCCAGTACTTC.